This TCR beta chain was documented in a study of T cell changes during pregnancy in multiple sclerosis. The CDR3 consists of 13 residues. CDR1 is MDHEN, CDR2 SYDVKM, per germline. Profiling relied on immunoSEQ multiplex PCR, and the TCRdb table lists in-frame clones only, not all of them. The data contain about 40,000 clones, 90% to 95% of them singletons. The clonotype comes from a female donor with multiple sclerosis, enrolled in a pregnancy study. The V gene is TRBV28, the J gene TRBJ2-2; maybe TRBD2 (5 bases). The material was CD8+ T cells from peripheral blood mononuclear cells, obtained before pregnancy. This CDR3 reads CASGVLGTGELFF. The CDR3 coding sequence is TGTGCTTCCGGGGTGCTGGGTACCGGGGAGCTGTTTTTT.